Included here is one TCR beta chain sequence, with context. Authors' data handling: Reference gene primer amplification gave nucleated cell count estimates. Libraries were prepared by immunoSEQ multiplex PCR; TCRdb keeps only in-frame clonotypes and omits some of them. V, J and clone size reflect that table, while D and trimming were determined from the DNA. The data show under 200,000 clones, around 87% seen once. The V end lost 0 bases, the J end lost 3 bases, and 12 bases lay between the germline ends. Germline CDR1 is SGHRS and CDR2 is YFSETQ. This CDR3 has 15 amino acids. This sample was taken from a study of blood T cell repertoires in COVID-19. Study overall: The samples span acute and convalescent COVID-19 from the United States, Italy and Spain. From T cells, B-cell-depleted T cells, or PBMCs came the material, which was cDNA or gDNA.

The chain has TRBV5-1 and TRBJ1-1; D may be TRBD1 (6 bases). The receptor's source is a man aged 35 to 55 with active or convalescent COVID-19. Sequences were obtained from peripheral blood. The CDR3 DNA follows: TGCGCCAGCAGCTTGGGAGGGACATCGGACACTGAAGCTTTCTTT. Translating it yields CASSLGGTSDTEAFF. The variable domain in full, with the rest retrieved from reference TRBV5-1 and TRBJ1-1, is KAGVTQTPRYLIKTRGQQVTLSCSPISGHRSVSWYQQTPGQGLQFLFEYFSETQRNKGNFPGRFSGRQFSNSRSEMNVSTLELGDSALYLCASSLGGTSDTEAFFGQGTRLTVV.